One and the same sample provided the 2 T cell receptor beta chains below, sequenced in a study of CD8 T cells in Susac syndrome (dated by TCRdb to between 2018 and 2020). Library creation used the immunoSEQ multiplex PCR assay. RNA was extracted with the RNeasy kit and roughly 0.45 to 1 ug was reverse transcribed using random hexamers. TCRdb redid the processing of the public reads, applying fastp at Q25 and MiXCR, and retained in-frame beta chains. When rows share a CDR3 protein, they turn into one entry using the most common DNA and genes. In all, the sample holds about 430,000 distinct CDR3 sequences, and more than 80% of those were seen once. The ten most abundant clones make up roughly 0.11% of the sample. The specimen sequenced was CD8+ T cells from PBMCs. These receptor sequences come from a human donor with multiple sclerosis.

The chain carries TRBV27 and TRBJ2-1; D may be TRBD1 or TRBD2 (5 bases each). The CDR3 is 13 residues long. In germline, CDR1 is MNHEY, CDR2 SMNVEV (reference sequence). The V and J ends lost 6 bases and 3 bases respectively, with 9 bases between them. CDR3: CASSRDHYNEQFF. DNA of the CDR3: TGTGCCAGCAGCCGGGACCACTACAATGAGCAGTTCTTC.

The CDR3 DNA follows: TGTGCCAGCAGTTTCGACCGGGAGGGGTTCCAAGAGACCCAGTACTTC. This sequence encodes CASSFDREGFQETQYF. The genes are TRBV28 and TRBJ2-5, with 8 bases that match TRBD2. The CDR3 consists of 16 residues. Per the germline V gene, CDR1 is MDHEN and CDR2 is SYDVKM. Trimming took 3 bases from V and 1 from J; bases not matched to a gene: 7.